This passage covers 16 T cell receptor beta chains from one sample sequenced in a study of T cell responses to AZD1222 COVID-19 vaccine. Sequenced by immunoSEQ multiplex PCR; TCRdb stores in-frame clones only, minus some. The sample lists 180,000 or so clones, roughly 94% occurring once. The specimen was peripheral blood, collected on day 0 of AZD1222 vaccination. Receptors were obtained from an adult in good health.

This clone came up once. This sequence joins TRBV21-1 and TRBJ1-1. TRBV21-1 is a listed pseudogene. The CDR3 has 16 amino acids. The CDR3 DNA reads as TGTGCCAAAAAGATAGGGAGAGCCCTCCCCGGCACTGAAGCTTTCTTT. It yields the protein CAKKIGRALPGTEAFF.

The chain uses TRBV4-1 and TRBJ2-1, with D hard to call. This CDR3 contains 18 residues. V was shortened by 2 bases and J by 5 bases, with 22 bases between the two germline ends. CDR1 is MGHRA and CDR2 is YSYEKL in the germline V gene. CDR3 sequence (DNA): TGCGCCAGCAGCCAAAAAGGGCATCCGGGTGGTACCCACAATGAGCAGTTCTTC. This translates into CASSQKGHPGGTHNEQFF.

The rearrangement uses TRBV4-2 and TRBJ2-6; D is ambiguous. Germline V CDR1 and CDR2: LGHNA, YNFKEQ. Trimming pared 0 bases from V and 1 base from J, leaving 7 bases between. This CDR3 has 16 amino acids. The CDR3 spells CASSQDLGSGANVLTF. CDR3 sequence (DNA): TGTGCCAGCAGCCAAGATTTAGGGTCTGGGGCCAACGTCCTGACTTTC.

This chain uses TRBV4-2 with TRBJ2-1; 9 nucleotides align to TRBD2. There are 14 residues in the CDR3. V shed 6 bases and J 3 bases; nucleotides not matched to a gene: 3. Germline lookup yields CDR1 LGHNA and CDR2 YNFKEQ. The CDR3 region has the DNA TGTGCCAGCAGACTAGCGGGTAACTACAATGAGCAGTTCTTC. Encoded protein: CASRLAGNYNEQFF.

The rearrangement uses TRBV5-5 and TRBJ1-6; perhaps TRBD1 as D (5 bases). The CDR3 runs to 15 residues. Germline V gives CDR1 SGHKS, CDR2 YYEKEE (reference sequence). V lost 1 base and J 6 bases, leaving 11 bases between the germline ends. This CDR3 is CASSLSGRPNSPLHF. The CDR3 nucleotides are TGTGCCAGCAGCTTGTCGGGGCGGCCTAATTCACCCCTCCACTTT.

V gene TRBV27 combines with J gene TRBJ1-3; D call uncertain. Germline V lookup: CDR1 MNHEY, CDR2 SMNVEV (reference sequence). V lost 6 bases and J 4 bases, leaving 10 bases between the germline ends. The CDR3 loop spans 13 amino acids. The CDR3 DNA sequence: TGTGCCAGCAGCCTATCGGGAGGAAACACCATATATTTT. It codes for CASSLSGGNTIYF.

The chain joins TRBV19 to TRBJ2-7; D is ambiguous. Trimming removed 3 bases at V and 6 bases at J, with 12 bases between. This CDR3 comprises 13 residues. Germline values: CDR1 LNHDA, CDR2 SQIVND (reference sequence). CDR3 sequence (DNA): TGTGCCAGTAGTATGTCCTGGACGGGCGAGCAGTACTTC. It translates to CASSMSWTGEQYF.

The rearrangement joins TRBV3-1 (or the pseudogene TRBV3-2) to TRBJ2-1; D perhaps matches TRBD2 (5 bases). Trimming left V 0 bases short and J 13 bases short, with 13 bases between. Looked up from germline, CDR1 is LGHDT and CDR2 is YNNKEL (reference sequence). The length of the CDR3 is 13 residues. CDR3 in DNA: TGTGCCAGCAGCCAAGATCTTAGTAGCGAACAGTTCTTC. Its translation: CASSQDLSSEQFF.

The V and J genes are TRBV28 and TRBJ2-3; D is perhaps TRBD2 (5 bases). Germline V gene data show CDR1 as MDHEN and CDR2 as SYDVKM. Trimming left V 3 bases short and J 0 bases short, with 13 bases between. The CDR3 contains 16 residues. CDR3 loop: CASSLQRLSSTDTQYF. The CDR3 nucleotides read TGTGCCAGCAGTTTGCAGCGGCTTTCTAGCACAGATACGCAGTATTTT.

This clone was counted a single time. V gene TRBV3-1 (or the pseudogene TRBV3-2) combines with J gene TRBJ2-2; D not certain. Germline V gives CDR1 LGHDT, CDR2 YNNKEL (reference sequence). Trimming stripped 1 base from V and 2 bases from J, with 11 bases between. This CDR3 spans 16 amino acids. The CDR3 reads CASSQVLLTNTGELFF. CDR3 sequence (DNA): TGTGCCAGCAGCCAAGTTCTACTTACCAACACCGGGGAGCTGTTTTTT.

The CDR3 sequence is CASTYAGKQGDYGYTF. CDR3 nucleotides: TGTGCCAGCACCTATGCGGGGAAACAGGGAGACTATGGCTACACCTTC. The chain has TRBV28 and TRBJ1-2; D perhaps matches TRBD1 (6 bases). The germline CDR1 and CDR2 sequences are MDHEN and SYDVKM. The ends were cut back, 7 bases at V and 3 bases at J, with 21 bases in the middle. CDR3 length equals 16 residues.

The chain combines TRBV6-5 with TRBJ1-1, with D hard to call. The CDR3 is 12 residues long. Deletions cut 10 bases from V and 2 bases from J, with 11 bases between. From germline, CDR1 is MNHEY and CDR2 SVGAGI. CDR3 amino acids: CATQKLNTEAFF. The CDR3 DNA sequence: TGTGCCACACAAAAATTAAACACTGAAGCTTTCTTT.

The V gene is TRBV30, the J gene TRBJ1-2; tentative D call: TRBD1 (6 bases). This CDR3 is built from 14 residues. Germline V lookup: CDR1 GTSNPN, CDR2 SVGIG (reference sequence). Deletions cut 3 bases from V and 0 bases from J, with 11 bases between. Here the CDR3 reads CAWREGGANYGYTF. CDR3 bases: TGTGCCTGGAGAGAGGGGGGGGCTAACTATGGCTACACCTTC.

This clone was seen once. The chain combines TRBV10-3 with TRBJ2-7; 9 bases are shared with TRBD2. CDR1 ENHRY and CDR2 SYGVKD come from the germline V gene. V dropped 3 bases and J dropped 0; count of bases not matched to a gene: 18. The CDR3 is 20 amino acids. For the CDR3, the DNA is TGTGCCATCAGTGACCCTACACTCTCGCGGGAGGGCTCTCTCTCCTACGAGCAGTACTTC. Protein product: CAISDPTLSREGSLSYEQYF.

In its sample, this clone was seen once. The chain couples TRBV7-2 to TRBJ1-1; D unclear. V gave up 1 base and J gave up 0 bases, with 9 bases separating them. CDR3 length: 15 residues. The V gene's germline CDR1 is SGHTA and CDR2 FQGNSA. The CDR3 DNA sequence: TGTGCCAGCAGCTTAGTGGCAGGTTTGAACACTGAAGCTTTCTTT. Its protein is CASSLVAGLNTEAFF.

V gene TRBV11-2 combines with J gene TRBJ2-7, with D tentatively TRBD2 (5 bases). The V and J ends lost 0 bases and 4 bases respectively, with 10 bases between them. Germline CDR1 reads SGHAT; CDR2 reads FQNNGV. The CDR3 is 14 amino acids. CDR3 protein: CASSLEASSYEQYF. As DNA, the CDR3 is TGTGCCAGCAGCTTAGAGGCTAGCAGTTACGAGCAGTACTTC.